These 5 T cell receptor beta chains share one sample of origin, sequenced in a study of T cells in women clearing cervical HPV infection. TCRdb's table, derived via immunoSEQ multiplex PCR, lists solely in-frame clones and lacks some. Here the sample table reports under 40,000 clones. Sequencing input: blood buffy coat. The receptors derive from a woman aged 18 to 75 with a cervical HPV16 infection that either progressed to CIN3+ or cleared (not recorded which).

Note on this clone: Read data end 3 residues before the CDR3 end; the end is taken from the germline J gene. The rearrangement uses TRBV7-2 and TRBJ1-5, with D perhaps TRBD1 (5 bases). The V end was cut by 1 base, the J end by 3 bases, with 10 bases between. In germline, CDR1 is SGHTA, CDR2 FQGNSA. The CDR3 is 15 amino acids. CDR3 sequence: CASSLVRGVNQPQHF. The CDR3 DNA, read in part, is TGTGCCAGCAGCTTAGTGAGAGGGGTCAATCAGCCC.

Details on this clone: The read terminates 3 residues before the CDR3 end, so the remaining end is supplied by the germline J gene. V and J are TRBV7-9 and TRBJ1-1, with D perhaps TRBD1 (6 bases). CDR1 and CDR2 from the germline V gene are SEHNR and FQNEAQ (reference sequence). The CDR3 totals 15 residues. Deletions cut 6 bases from V and 0 bases from J, with 14 bases between. The sequenced part of the CDR3 DNA is TGTGCCAGCAGGTTACAGGGAGAAATGAACACTGAA. This sequence encodes CASRLQGEMNTE. The CDR3 in its entirety is CASRLQGEMNTEAFF.

The part of the CDR3 DNA that was read is TGCAGCGTTGTATCAGGGGACAGGACGATGACGTACGAG. Residues: CSVVSGDRTMTYE. The entire CDR3 is CSVVSGDRTMTYEQYF. The chain has TRBV29-1 and TRBJ2-7; 8 bases align to TRBD1. The read falls 3 residues short of the CDR3 end, and the missing part is taken from the germline J gene. CDR1 and CDR2 (germline): SQVTM, ANQGSEA. After removal of 4 bases from V and 4 bases from J, the junction contained 15 bases not matched to a gene. The CDR3 contains 16 residues.

The sequenced part of the CDR3 DNA is TGCAGTGCTAGTCCCCTCAGGAAA. As protein: CSASPLRK. The whole CDR3 region reads CSASPLRKLFF. V usage is TRBV20-1 and J usage is TRBJ1-4; D unresolved. The sequence runs out 3 residues before the end of the CDR3; the remainder is reconstructed from the germline J gene. The CDR3 consists of 11 residues. Germline CDR1 is DFQATT and CDR2 is SNEGSKA (reference sequence).

As to this clone: The read is 3 residues too short to cover the CDR3 end, so that end is filled in from the germline J gene. The chain carries TRBV18 and TRBJ2-2; 7 bases map to TRBD1. Germline V CDR1 and CDR2: KGHSH, LQKENI. This CDR3 comprises 15 residues. The sequenced CDR3 bases are TGTGCCAGCTCACCGTCGACAGGGTTGGAGTCACCG. This translates into CASSPSTGLESP. From start to end, the CDR3 is CASSPSTGLESPLFF.